Listed below are T cell receptor beta chains from one sample, sequenced in a study of blood T cell repertoires in COVID-19. This table comes from immunoSEQ multiplex PCR, and its TCRdb copy is limited to in-frame clones, with some not included. The table lists approximately 55,000 clones, approximately 90% of them singletons. Sequences were obtained from peripheral blood. The origin of the receptors is a man aged 40-55 years with acute or convalescent COVID-19. The CDR3 runs from the conserved cysteine through the conserved F or W. A D gene is named only where the DNA matches it firmly. Size values are once, few and many counts, or a class for expanded clones, and some rows have none.

>.|TRBV4-3|.|TRBJ1-1
TGCGCCAGCAGCCGCAGGGAGGGATGGGGCACTGAAGCTTTCTTT
CASSRREGWGTEAFF
>once|TRBV7-3|TRBD1|TRBJ1-6
TGTGCCAGCAGCTTAGGGGACAGCTATTCACCCCTCCACTTT
CASSLGDSYSPLHF
>.|TRBV10-2|.|TRBJ1-3
TGCGCCAGCAGTGGGGGCACCAACTCTGGAAACACCATATATTTT
CASSGGTNSGNTIYF
>.|TRBV5-1|TRBD2|TRBJ2-1
TGCGCCAGCAGCTGGGGACTAGCGGGATACTACAATGAGCAGTTCTTC
CASSWGLAGYYNEQFF
>.|TRBV10-3|.|TRBJ1-1
TGTGCCATCAGTGAGTCGTTAGATAACACTGAAGCTTTCTTT
CAISESLDNTEAFF
>.|TRBV5-1|.|TRBJ2-7
TGCGCCAGCAGCTTGGGGACTAACGAGCAGTACTTC
CASSLGTNEQYF
>.|TRBV6-2/TRBV6-3|TRBD2|TRBJ2-3
TGTGCCAGCAGCCGACCCCTAGCGGGAGGGCCAGATACGCAGTATTTT
CASSRPLAGGPDTQYF
>once|TRBV24-1|TRBD2|TRBJ2-3
TGTGCCACCAGTGATGACCCCGCCCCCACTAGCGGGAAAGAGGGAGATACGCAGTATTTT
CATSDDPAPTSGKEGDTQYF
>.|TRBV7-2|TRBD1|TRBJ2-7
TGTGCCAGTACCCGGGACAGGGGGTCCTACGAGCAGTACTTC
CASTRDRGSYEQYF
>few|TRBV18|TRBD1|TRBJ1-2
TGTGCCAGCTCACTACAGGGGGACTATGGCTACACCTTC
CASSLQGDYGYTF
>.|TRBV19|TRBD2|TRBJ2-7
TGTGCCAGTAGGGCTAGCGGGAGCCACGAGCAGTACTTC
CASRASGSHEQYF
>few|TRBV2|.|TRBJ1-2
TGTGCCAGCAGTGACACACAGGCAGCCGGCTACACCTTC
CASSDTQAAGYTF
>.|TRBV9|.|TRBJ1-4
TGTGCCAGCAGCGTAGCAGTTGTCGATGAAAAACTGTTTTTT
CASSVAVVDEKLFF
>.|TRBV19|.|TRBJ1-1
TGTGCCAGTAGGGTGGGCGGGAAGAACACTGAAGCTTTCTTT
CASRVGGKNTEAFF
>.|TRBV12-5|TRBD2|TRBJ2-2
TGTGCTAGTGCCCCTGGACTAGCGGAAGAGTTTTCAGGGACCGGGGAGCTGTTTTTT
CASAPGLAEEFSGTGELFF
>.|TRBV11-2|TRBD1|TRBJ2-5
TGTGCCAGCAGCTTAGGGCACCCTGGGACAGGCTTACAAGAGACCCAGTACTTC
CASSLGHPGTGLQETQYF
>few|TRBV5-5|TRBD1|TRBJ2-5
TGTGCCAGCAGCTCCTGGGACAGGGAAGAGACCCAGTACTTC
CASSSWDREETQYF
>.|TRBV9|TRBD2|TRBJ2-1
TGTGCCAGCAGCCCTTTAGCGGGGAACTACAATGAGCAGTTCTTC
CASSPLAGNYNEQFF
>.|TRBV7-9|TRBD1|TRBJ1-2
TGTGCCAGCAGCTCAAGACAGGGCGGAGACGGCTACACCTTC
CASSSRQGGDGYTF
>.|TRBV12-5|.|TRBJ1-3
TGTGCTAGTGGTTTGGGGACTACTGGAAACACCATATATTTT
CASGLGTTGNTIYF
>.|TRBV19|TRBD2|TRBJ2-2
TGTGCCAGTAGCCTAGCCCCCCTAGCGGTATCCCCTACCGGGGAGCTGTTTTTT
CASSLAPLAVSPTGELFF
>.|TRBV27|.|TRBJ2-5
TGTGCCAGCAGGTTACAGGGTTGGCAAGAGACCCAGTACTTC
CASRLQGWQETQYF
>.|TRBV6-5|TRBD1|TRBJ1-6
TGTGCCAGCAAAAAGGGACAGGGGATTTCACCCCTCCACTTT
CASKKGQGISPLHF
>.|TRBV6-5|.|TRBJ2-2
TGTGCCAGCACCTTTGCACTGAACACCGGGGAGCTGTTTTTT
CASTFALNTGELFF
>.|TRBV7-6|.|TRBJ2-1
TGTGCCAGCAGCGTAGGGGGGCCGAGCTCCTACAATGAGCAGTTCTTC
CASSVGGPSSYNEQFF
>.|TRBV25-1|TRBD2|TRBJ2-7
TGTGCCAGCAGTGATGGACTAGCGGGAGGGCCAGACGAGCAGTACTTC
CASSDGLAGGPDEQYF
>.|TRBV14|.|TRBJ2-7
TGTGCCAGCAGCCAAACCAGTGACTCCTACGAGCAGTACTTC
CASSQTSDSYEQYF
>.|TRBV5-4|.|TRBJ2-1
TGTGCCAGCAGCTTGGCGGTCTCTTATGAGCAGTTCTTC
CASSLAVSYEQFF
>.|TRBV11-2|.|TRBJ2-1
TGTGCCAGCAGCCCTAGCTCCTACAATGAGCAGTTCTTC
CASSPSSYNEQFF
>.|TRBV11-3|.|TRBJ2-3
TGTGCCAGCAGTCCCCAACAGGGAAATACGCAGTATTTT
CASSPQQGNTQYF
>.|TRBV3-1/TRBV3-2|TRBD1|TRBJ1-1
TGTGCCAGCGAGGGGGCTGACACTGAAGCTTTCTTT
CASEGADTEAFF
>.|TRBV5-1|TRBD1|TRBJ1-1
TGCGCCAGCAGCTTAAAGGGGGCCACTGAAGCTTTCTTT
CASSLKGATEAFF
>.|TRBV7-9|TRBD1|TRBJ2-1
TGTGCCAGCAGAAGACAGGGTCTAGCCGGGATTGAGCAGTTCTTC
CASRRQGLAGIEQFF
>.|TRBV12-3/TRBV12-4|TRBD1|TRBJ1-2
TGTGCCAGCAGTTCCGGACAGGGCGGGGGCTACACCTTC
CASSSGQGGGYTF
>.|TRBV6-6|.|TRBJ2-1
TGTGCCAGCAGTAAAGGAGAGCCCTACAATGAGCAGTTCTTC
CASSKGEPYNEQFF
>.|TRBV2|TRBD1|TRBJ1-6
TGTGCCAGCCCCCAGACAGGGGCAAATTCACCCCTCCACTTT
CASPQTGANSPLHF
>.|TRBV25-1|.|TRBJ1-2
TGTGCCAGCAGTGTTGGACGGGGCTATGGCTACACCTTC
CASSVGRGYGYTF
>.|TRBV18|.|TRBJ1-2
TGTGCCAGCTCACCGGTTCCGGACAGCCTAAACTATGGCTACACCTTC
CASSPVPDSLNYGYTF
>once|TRBV10-3|.|TRBJ1-3
TGTGCCATCAGTACGCCAGGTGGAAACACCATATATTTT
CAISTPGGNTIYF
>.|TRBV3-1/TRBV3-2|TRBD2|TRBJ2-7
TGTGCCAGCCATACTAGCGGGAGCTACGAGCAGTACTTC
CASHTSGSYEQYF
>few|TRBV5-1|.|TRBJ1-2
TGCGCCAGCAGCTCCTGGCGCGGGGCTAACTATGGCTACACCTTC
CASSSWRGANYGYTF
>.|TRBV9|TRBD1|TRBJ2-2
TGTGCCAGCAGCGTACCGGGACAGGGGGCTAGCGCCACCGGGGAGCTGTTTTTT
CASSVPGQGASATGELFF
>.|TRBV19|TRBD1|TRBJ1-5
TGTGCCAGTAGTAGGAGACAGGGGGCTGGTCAGCCCCAGCATTTT
CASSRRQGAGQPQHF
>.|TRBV6-1|.|TRBJ2-2
TGTGCCAGCAGTGAAGCGGCGGGGAAGCTGTTTTTT
CASSEAAGKLFF
>.|TRBV5-1|.|TRBJ2-3
TGCGCCAGCAGCTTTGCCGGGAACAGGGTTAGCACAGATACGCAGTATTTT
CASSFAGNRVSTDTQYF
>once|TRBV15|.|TRBJ1-5
TGTGCCACCAGCAGAAAACAGGGCGGTCAGCCCCAGCATTTT
CATSRKQGGQPQHF
>.|TRBV2|TRBD2|TRBJ2-5
TGTGCCAGCACTGGCCGGGGGGTCTCACAAGAGACCCAGTACTTC
CASTGRGVSQETQYF
>.|TRBV12-3/TRBV12-4|.|TRBJ2-7
TGTGCCAGCAGTTTAGGACAGCCCTACGAGCAGTACTTC
CASSLGQPYEQYF
>few|TRBV2|.|TRBJ1-2
TGTGCCAGCAGTGGTAGCCCCGATTTTTCTAACTATGGCTACACCTTC
CASSGSPDFSNYGYTF
>.|TRBV29-1|.|TRBJ2-3
TGCAGCGTTGAGTGGAGTGGAGATACGCAGTATTTT
CSVEWSGDTQYF
>.|TRBV15|.|TRBJ1-5
TGTGCCACCAGCAGAGAGAGACAGGGCAATCAGCCCCAGCATTTT
CATSRERQGNQPQHF
>.|TRBV19|TRBD1|TRBJ2-6
TGTGCCAGTAGTCCGGGACAGCAGCCTTCTGGGGCCAACGTCCTGACTTTC
CASSPGQQPSGANVLTF
>.|TRBV7-8|TRBD1|TRBJ2-7
TGTGCCAGCAGCTCCCCGGACAGGGGATCCGAGCAGTACTTC
CASSSPDRGSEQYF